These 32 T cell receptor beta chains originate from one sample sequenced in a study of blood T cell repertoires in COVID-19. Measured with immunoSEQ multiplex PCR; TCRdb has only the in-frame clones, and not every one. Counted here are around 80,000 clones, over 80% occurring once; the ten biggest clones make up roughly 9%. The sample consisted of peripheral blood. These receptors were taken from a human donor in a cohort sampled during active COVID-19.

The chain carries TRBV7-9 and TRBJ2-2; 7 bases fit TRBD1. Germline CDR1 SEHNR, CDR2 FQNEAQ (reference sequence). The V and J ends lost 1 base and 0 bases, in that order; junction bases with no gene match: 2. This CDR3 region has 16 residues. As DNA, the CDR3 is TGTGCCAGCAGCTTAGGGGGACAGACGAACACCGGGGAGCTGTTTTTT. Translated: CASSLGGQTNTGELFF.

This clone was observed a few times. V usage is TRBV19 and J usage is TRBJ2-5; a possible D gene is TRBD1 (6 bases). In germline, CDR1 is LNHDA, CDR2 SQIVND (reference sequence). The length of the CDR3 is 14 residues. V was cut by 2 bases and J by 5 bases, with 12 bases left in between. CDR3 protein: CASSIQGRKETQYF. In DNA form, the CDR3 reads TGTGCCAGTAGTATACAGGGGCGTAAGGAGACCCAGTACTTC.

About this clone: A junction end diverges from the germline sequence, so it may reflect a read error. The CDR3 reads CASRGLSGVYNKQFF. Written as DNA, the CDR3 is TGCGCCAGCAGGGGACTAAGCGGGGTCTACAATAAGCAGTTCTTC. The chain recombines TRBV5-1 with TRBJ2-1, with 7 bases aligning to TRBD2. The length of the CDR3 is 15 residues. CDR1 and CDR2 (germline): SGHRS, YFSETQ. The full variable domain, completed using reference TRBV5-1 and TRBJ2-1, is KAGVTQTPRYLIKTRGQQVTLSCSPISGHRSVSWYQQTPGQGLQFLFEYFSETQRNKGNFPGRFSGRQFSNSRSEMNVSTLELGDSALYLCASRGLSGVYNKQFFGPGTRLTVL.

This clone was counted a single time. The CDR3 here is CSVVAGETEAFF. The CDR3 DNA follows: TGCAGCGTTGTGGCGGGGGAGACTGAAGCTTTCTTT. This sequence joins TRBV29-1 and TRBJ1-1; D is possibly TRBD1 (5 bases). Germline CDR1 is SQVTM and CDR2 is ANQGSEA. The CDR3 sequence is 12 residues long. The V end was cut by 4 bases, the J end by 5 bases, with 11 bases between.

V and J are TRBV6-1 and TRBJ2-1; D uncertain. Germline V lookup: CDR1 MNHNS, CDR2 SASEGT. V lost 2 bases to trimming and J lost 7 bases, with 12 bases between them. The length of the CDR3 is 14 residues. The CDR3 reads CASSEYPSSNEQFF. The CDR3 DNA reads TGTGCCAGCAGTGAATATCCAAGCTCAAATGAGCAGTTCTTC.

This chain joins TRBV4-2 and TRBJ2-5; 7 nucleotides match TRBD2. The germline CDR1 and CDR2 sequences are LGHNA and YNFKEQ. The CDR3 totals 16 residues. V dropped 3 bases and J dropped 4; count of bases not matched to a gene: 11. This CDR3 reads CASSQGGDGQIETQYF. As DNA, the CDR3 is TGTGCCAGCAGCCAGGGGGGGGACGGGCAAATAGAGACCCAGTACTTC.

The genes are TRBV19 and TRBJ2-3, with TRBD2 matching 14 bases. V trimming: 6 bases; J trimming: 6 bases; junction bases outside the gene matches: 2. Germline loops: CDR1 LNHDA, CDR2 SQIVND (reference sequence). The CDR3 extends over 14 amino acids. The CDR3 coding sequence is TGTGCCAGTAGGCGGACTAGCGGGGGGGATACGCAGTATTTT. Residues: CASRRTSGGDTQYF. Full variable domain (outside the CDR3, taken from reference TRBV19 and TRBJ2-3): DGGITQSPKYLFRKEGQNVTLSCEQNLNHDAMYWYRQDPGQGLRLIYYSQIVNDFQKGDIAEGYSVSREKKESFPLTVTSAQKNPTAFYLCASRRTSGGDTQYFGPGTRLTVL.

This clone was found a few times. The rearrangement joins TRBV28 to TRBJ2-1; the match to TRBD2 covers 13 bases. In germline, CDR1 is MDHEN, CDR2 SYDVKM. After removal of 5 bases from V and 4 bases from J, the junction contained 11 bases not matched to a gene. This CDR3 comprises 18 residues. CDR3 DNA sequence: TGTGCCAGCAGTCCCCTCGCGACTAGCGGGAGGTTATACAATGAGCAGTTCTTC. Amino acid sequence: CASSPLATSGRLYNEQFF.

This chain joins TRBV7-9 and TRBJ2-1, with 13 bases identical to TRBD2. V lost 2 bases and J lost 7; bases outside the gene matches: 5. The CDR3 runs to 16 residues. Germline V gene sequence: CDR1 SEHNR, CDR2 FQNEAQ (reference sequence). The CDR3 coding sequence is TGTGCCAGCAGCTTAAGGACTAGCGGGAGTGGGAATGAGCAGTTCTTC. As protein: CASSLRTSGSGNEQFF.

V is TRBV6-5 and J is TRBJ1-1; no clear D gene. The CDR3 is 13 amino acids. V was trimmed by 6 bases and J by 1 base, leaving 9 bases between them. CDR1 MNHEY and CDR2 SVGAGI come from the germline V gene. The chain's CDR3 is CASRLGKNTEAFF. The CDR3 DNA reads TGTGCCAGCAGGCTCGGTAAGAACACTGAAGCTTTCTTT.

This clone was seen more than once but under ten times. The chain has TRBV5-1 and TRBJ2-2; D perhaps matches TRBD1 (5 bases). Trimming removed 2 bases from V and 6 bases from J, with 8 bases in between. Germline V gives CDR1 SGHRS, CDR2 YFSETQ. CDR3 length: 13 amino acids. In nucleotides, the CDR3 is TGCGCCAGCAGCTTAGACAGAGCCGGGGAGCTGTTTTTT. Its protein is CASSLDRAGELFF. Full variable domain (outside the CDR3, taken from reference TRBV5-1 and TRBJ2-2): KAGVTQTPRYLIKTRGQQVTLSCSPISGHRSVSWYQQTPGQGLQFLFEYFSETQRNKGNFPGRFSGRQFSNSRSEMNVSTLELGDSALYLCASSLDRAGELFFGEGSRLTVL.

This clone has only one observation. CDR3 bases: TGTGCCAGCAGCCGCCCTGGACAGGGCGGCTACGAGCAGTACTTC. Translating it yields CASSRPGQGGYEQYF. The rearrangement links TRBV3-1 (or the pseudogene TRBV3-2) to TRBJ2-7, with 8 bases lining up with TRBD1. This CDR3 spans 15 amino acids. V shed 4 bases, J shed 3 bases, and the junction held 8 bases outside the gene matches. Germline V CDR1 and CDR2: LGHDT, YNNKEL (reference sequence).

This clone was seen only once. V and J are TRBV30 and TRBJ2-6, with a weak D call TRBD2 (5 bases). The ends were cut back, 0 bases at V and 0 bases at J, with 15 bases in the middle. Germline V gene sequence: CDR1 GTSNPN, CDR2 SVGIG (reference sequence). CDR3 length equals 18 residues. The CDR3 sequence is CAWSVRRPAPSGANVLTF. CDR3 sequence (DNA): TGTGCCTGGAGTGTAAGGAGGCCTGCACCCTCTGGGGCCAACGTCCTGACTTTC. The full variable domain, rest sourced from reference TRBV30 and TRBJ2-6, is SQTIHQWPATLVQPVGSPLSLECTVEGTSNPNLYWYRQAAGRGLQLLFYSVGIGQISSEVPQNLSASRPQDRQFILSSKKLLLSDSGFYLCAWSVRRPAPSGANVLTFGAGSRLTVL.

J is TRBJ2-5 and V is TRBV19; 11 bases fit TRBD1. Trimming took 7 bases from V and 4 from J; bases not matched to a gene: 8. There are 15 residues in the CDR3. Germline assignment: CDR1 LNHDA and CDR2 SQIVND (reference sequence). The CDR3 bases are TGTGCCAGTACCCAGGACGGGACAGGGGGAGAGACCCAGTACTTC. Protein sequence: CASTQDGTGGETQYF.

V and J are TRBV9 and TRBJ2-1; 9 nucleotides line up with TRBD2. V lost 3 bases, J lost 6 bases, and 4 bases stayed unmatched. The CDR3 loop spans 14 amino acids. CDR1 is SGDLS and CDR2 is YYNGEE in the germline V gene. The chain's CDR3 is CASSAQRGANEQFF. In nucleotides, the CDR3 is TGTGCCAGCAGCGCCCAGCGGGGGGCCAATGAGCAGTTCTTC.

The chain has TRBV27 and TRBJ2-6; maybe TRBD2 (6 bases). Trimming stripped 2 bases from V and 0 bases from J, with 11 bases between. The CDR3 loop spans 17 amino acids. Per the germline V gene, CDR1 is MNHEY and CDR2 is SMNVEV (reference sequence). In nucleotides, the CDR3 is TGTGCCAGCAGTTTAGGGGGACTCATCTCTGGGGCCAACGTCCTGACTTTC. This translates into CASSLGGLISGANVLTF.

CDR3 protein: CASRETGSYNEQFF. CDR3 nucleotides: TGTGCCAGCAGAGAAACTGGCTCCTACAATGAGCAGTTCTTC. This sequence joins TRBV27 and TRBJ2-1, with unresolved D. Germline assignment: CDR1 MNHEY and CDR2 SMNVEV (reference sequence). The length of the CDR3 is 14 residues. Trimming left V 6 bases short and J 0 bases short, with 9 bases between.

The chain employs TRBV28 and TRBJ1-4, with D tentatively TRBD1 (5 bases). The CDR3 totals 15 residues. The ends were cut back, 2 bases at V and 0 bases at J, with 7 bases in the middle. CDR1 and CDR2 (germline): MDHEN, SYDVKM. The DNA for the CDR3 is TGTGCCAGCAGTTTAGACAGTGCAACTAATGAAAAACTGTTTTTT. This sequence encodes CASSLDSATNEKLFF.

This clone came up a few times. The chain links TRBV7-6 to TRBJ2-2; TRBD2 matches at 9 bases. The CDR3 consists of 15 residues. Germline V gives CDR1 SGHVS, CDR2 FNYEAQ. Losses at the gene ends were 4 bases for V and 6 bases for J; bases not matched to a gene: 6. CDR3 DNA: TGTGCCAGCAGCTCGTCCTTAGCGGGGGCCGGGGAGCTGTTTTTT. This codes for CASSSSLAGAGELFF.

V usage is TRBV28 and J usage is TRBJ2-7; D possibly corresponds to TRBD2 (6 bases). V was trimmed by 7 bases and J by 9 bases, leaving 19 bases between them. Germline assignment: CDR1 MDHEN and CDR2 SYDVKM. The CDR3 spans 13 residues. CDR3 amino acids: CASTRGAPLAQYF. CDR3 DNA sequence: TGTGCCAGCACCCGCGGGGCGCCCCTCGCGCAGTACTTC.

The V and J genes are TRBV28 and TRBJ2-2, with 12 bases fitting TRBD2. The CDR3 consists of 18 residues. Germline V gene data show CDR1 as MDHEN and CDR2 as SYDVKM. V lost 5 bases and J lost 4; bases outside the gene matches: 11. CDR3 loop: CASSTSTTSGGFTGELFF. DNA for the CDR3: TGTGCCAGCAGTACCTCTACGACTAGCGGGGGCTTCACCGGGGAGCTGTTTTTT.

The chain combines TRBV6-7 with TRBJ2-2; 8 bases are shared with TRBD2. TRBV6-7 is labeled an ORF, and its function is uncertain. Germline trimming cut 5 bases from V and 1 base from J; bases unmatched to any gene: 12. This CDR3 has 18 residues. CDR3 loop: CASSTILLSGENTGELFF. The DNA of the CDR3 is TGTGCCAGCAGTACCATCCTTCTTAGCGGGGAGAACACCGGGGAGCTGTTTTTT.

This clone appeared a single time. The J gene is TRBJ2-5, the V gene TRBV25-1, with TRBD1 matching 11 bases. The CDR3 spans 14 residues. The germline V gene has CDR1 MGHDK and CDR2 SYGVNS. The V and J ends lost 3 bases and 4 bases, in that order; junction bases with no gene match: 1. Here the CDR3 DNA reads TGTGCCAGCAGTGACGGACAGGGGGCAGAGACCCAGTACTTC. Translating it yields CASSDGQGAETQYF.

The rearrangement uses TRBV2 and TRBJ2-5, with 10 bases fitting TRBD2. The CDR3 totals 15 residues. Losses at the gene ends were 7 bases for V and 5 bases for J; bases not matched to a gene: 10. Looked up from germline, CDR1 is SNHLY and CDR2 is FYNNEI. CDR3 sequence (DNA): TGTGCCAGCATCCTACTAGCGGGAAGGCAGGAGACCCAGTACTTC. This codes for CASILLAGRQETQYF.

The chain joins TRBV23-1 to TRBJ1-1; D gene ambiguous. TRBV23-1 is reported as an ORF; its role is uncertain. CDR3 size: 9 residues. This chain's CDR3 is CAANTEAFF. The DNA of the CDR3 is TGCGCAGCTAACACTGAAGCTTTCTTT.

The chain combines TRBV27 with TRBJ2-1; TRBD1 matches 10 bases. The CDR3 runs to 18 residues. The germline gives CDR1 MNHEY, CDR2 SMNVEV (reference sequence). J was trimmed by 5 bases and V by 2 bases; bases with no gene match: 12. The CDR3 protein is CASSLAPRQGARNNEQFF. The CDR3 bases are TGTGCCAGCAGTTTAGCCCCTCGACAGGGGGCGAGGAACAATGAGCAGTTCTTC.

The chain recombines TRBV20-1 with TRBJ2-2; tentatively, D is TRBD1 (6 bases). Germline V gives CDR1 DFQATT, CDR2 SNEGSKA (reference sequence). The CDR3 has 12 residues. Trimming shortened V by 3 bases and J by 7 bases, and 9 bases separated the two germline ends. CDR3 nucleotide sequence: TGCAGTGCTAGTCGGACAGTCGGGGAGCTGTTTTTT. Amino acid sequence: CSASRTVGELFF.

The chain recombines TRBV3-1 (or the pseudogene TRBV3-2) with TRBJ2-4, with D possibly being TRBD1 (5 bases). Per germline, CDR1 LGHDT and CDR2 YNNKEL (reference sequence). V lost 5 bases and J lost 0, with 17 bases in between. CDR3 length: 17 amino acids. CDR3 loop: CASSNTRQTLAKNIQYF. The CDR3 DNA sequence: TGTGCCAGCAGCAACACGCGACAGACCCTAGCCAAAAACATTCAGTACTTC.

The gene calls are TRBV11-2 and TRBJ1-4; possibly TRBD1 for D (5 bases). The V and J ends lost 5 bases and 7 bases respectively, with 11 bases between them. Germline-derived CDR1 and CDR2 are SGHAT and FQNNGV. This CDR3 comprises 13 residues. CDR3 in DNA: TGTGCCAGCAGCCGGGACTGGGGTGAAAAACTGTTTTTT. It yields the protein CASSRDWGEKLFF.

This clone was found once. The V gene is TRBV7-2, the J gene TRBJ1-2; 9 positions agree with TRBD1. V was pared by 5 bases and J by 0 bases, with 10 bases of the junction left unmatched. Germline V CDR1 and CDR2: SGHTA, FQGNSA. The CDR3 runs to 17 residues. CDR3 coding DNA: TGTGCCAGCAGCCTCACAGGGGGCCTGTCAGCTAACTATGGCTACACCTTC. As protein: CASSLTGGLSANYGYTF.

The genes are TRBV30 and TRBJ2-7; 9 bases match TRBD1. Germline CDR1 is GTSNPN and CDR2 is SVGIG (reference sequence). This CDR3 is 17 amino acids long. With 2 bases clipped from V and 3 bases from J, the junction kept 14 bases outside the gene matches. For the CDR3, the DNA is TGTGCCTGGAGTCACGGCCGGGACAGGGTGAGGGACTACGAGCAGTACTTC. This codes for CAWSHGRDRVRDYEQYF.

This clone was found a few times. This rearrangement joins TRBV6-2 or TRBV6-3 to TRBJ2-7; D perhaps matches TRBD1 (6 bases). From germline, CDR1 is MNHEY and CDR2 SVGEGT. CDR3 size: 15 residues. Trimming shortened V by 6 bases and J by 1 base, and 16 bases separated the two germline ends. CDR3 DNA: TGTGCCAGCAGCGACACAGGGACGTTTTCCTACGAGCAGTACTTC. This sequence encodes CASSDTGTFSYEQYF.